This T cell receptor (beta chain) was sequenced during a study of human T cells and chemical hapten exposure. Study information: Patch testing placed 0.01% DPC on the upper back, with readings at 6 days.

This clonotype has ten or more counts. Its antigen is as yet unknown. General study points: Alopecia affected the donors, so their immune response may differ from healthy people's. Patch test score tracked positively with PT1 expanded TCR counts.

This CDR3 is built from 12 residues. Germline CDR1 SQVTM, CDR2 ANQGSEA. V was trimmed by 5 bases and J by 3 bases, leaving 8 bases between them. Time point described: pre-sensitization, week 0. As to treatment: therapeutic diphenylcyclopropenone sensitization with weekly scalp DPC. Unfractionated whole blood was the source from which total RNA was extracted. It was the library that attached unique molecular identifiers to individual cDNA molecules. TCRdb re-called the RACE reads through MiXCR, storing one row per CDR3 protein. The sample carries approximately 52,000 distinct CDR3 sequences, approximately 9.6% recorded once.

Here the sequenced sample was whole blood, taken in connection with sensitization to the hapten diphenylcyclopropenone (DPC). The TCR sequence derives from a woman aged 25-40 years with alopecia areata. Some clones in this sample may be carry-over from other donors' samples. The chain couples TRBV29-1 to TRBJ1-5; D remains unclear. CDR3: CSVRGYNQPQHF. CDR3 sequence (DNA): TGCAGCGTTCGAGGATACAATCAGCCCCAGCATTTT.